This TCR beta chain was recorded in a study of vaccination effects on CD4 cells after COVID-19 (dated by TCRdb to the early 2020s). Concerning the study at large: Participants received two doses of either the BNT162b2 or the mRNA-1273 mRNA SARS-CoV-2 vaccine. The full study included approximately nine COVID-19 convalescent patients and several SARS-CoV-2-naive healthy vaccine recipients. In both COVID-19 convalescent patients and infection-naive vaccine recipients, the study compared SARS-CoV-2 spike-specific CD4+ TCR repertoires from before mRNA vaccination with those from after it. In the study, cultures from other donors were sequenced using the Oncomine TCR Beta short-read assay on an Illumina iSeq 100. Study-wide findings and limitations: Among healthy vaccine recipients, nearly all vaccine-induced clones were SARS-CoV-2 mono-reactive, and just 1 of 255 was cross-reactive with common cold coronaviruses. Only a small number of convalescent patients were included, and no early post-infection timepoints were available, which limited the study. Both infection-induced and vaccine-induced clones contracted markedly at late post-vaccination timepoints, which is consistent with waning T cell responses.

Remarks on this clone: What this receptor recognizes is not known. The record has no base qualities; no much larger clone is one base away.

There are 13 amino acids in the CDR3, from cysteine to phenylalanine inclusive. Just CDR3 DNA is preserved here, 39 bases in frame from base 1. V and J lose 9 bases and 7 bases, and a span of 15 bases separates them. Reading the germline V gene gives CDR1 MDHEN and CDR2 SYDVKM. The library was produced with the immunoSEQ multiplex PCR assay. DNA from the cultured and isolated CD4+ T cells underwent TCR beta CDR3 sequencing. On the authors' methods: Non-productive TCR sequences were discarded, and reads were trimmed to the CDR3 region, with only CDR3s of 7 or more amino acids retained. Antigen-specific clonotypes were identified using the MANAFEST web app by comparison of expansion in peptide wells against reference cultures. To count as positive, a clone had to show expansion at FDR<0.05 compared with the reference and with all other wells, an odds ratio above 5, and a frequency above 0.1% in two replicate wells. A clonotype was defined as cross-reactive if the clonotype was significantly expanded both in SARS-CoV-2 spike wells and in at least one common cold coronavirus spike condition. Levenshtein distance calculated with the stringdist R package was used to assess CDR3 similarity, and unrooted trees were constructed with ape in R 3.6.1. The immuneACCESS repertoire file appears here via TCRdb, limited to in-frame rearrangements. These files lack a portion of the clones; in checked studies, under half of the deficit traces to unresolved V genes, and the cause of the others is not known. The V and J calls and clone size are taken from that table; D and trimming were inferred from the DNA. The sample contains around 71,000 clones, 65% to 85% of them found a single time. 4% of the sample lies in the top ten.

In the ViraFEST assay, PBMC were stimulated with viral peptide pools, and TCR sequencing was then used to find antigen-specific CD4+ T cell clonotypes based on their expansion. After less than 13 days of culture, CD4+ T cells were isolated with the EasySep CD4+ T cell isolation kit. Negative nucleocapsid antibody results before and after vaccination confirmed that the healthy vaccine recipients had no prior SARS-CoV-2 infection. Each well held 2 million to 2.5 million PBMC cultured in IMDM containing 5% human AB serum, 8.5 to 10 IU/ml IL-2 and gentamicin, along with 8 to 10 ug/ml peptides. Half of the culture medium was replaced with fresh IL-2-containing medium on days 3 and 7. Each peptide stimulation condition was cultured in triplicate wells unless otherwise noted. PBMC were separated from whole blood using Ficoll-Paque Plus gradient centrifugation and were then either cryopreserved at -140C or used fresh. The overlapping peptide pools covered the spike proteins of SARS-CoV-2 and of the common cold coronaviruses HCoV-NL63, HCoV-OC43 and HCoV-229E. The QIAamp micro DNA kit was used to extract genomic DNA from the cultured CD4+ T cells.

Here the sequenced sample was CD4+ T cells from PBMCs cultured with HCoV-OC43 spike peptides, taken before COVID-19 vaccination. Read against the paper, the sample's cell subset or site label means: HCoV-OC43 spike overlapping peptide pool stimulation. The source of this sequence is a human donor who received a COVID-19 vaccine. Rearrangement joined TRBV28 to TRBJ1-4, with no reliable assignment of the D segment. The nucleotides are TGTGCCAGTTATAGGACCGGACCTGAAAAACTGTTTTTT. This translates into CASYRTGPEKLFF.